This T cell receptor (beta chain) was recorded in a study of pediatric ulcerative colitis. Study outcomes and limitations: All ulcerative colitis patients, but no controls, carried a couple of rectal clonotypes. In rectum, acute severe colitis had expanded clones and less diversity. Blood-rectal clonal overlap within each person was significantly higher in ulcerative colitis patients than controls.

Each sample received Survey-level depth of up to 500,000 reads. Using immunoSEQ multiplex PCR, the repertoire was profiled, and TCRdb retains in-frame clones only, with some absent. The profile shows tens of thousands of clones, 75% of them singletons. Germline lookup yields CDR1 SNHLY and CDR2 FYNNEI. V shed 5 bases and J 1 base; nucleotides not matched to a gene: 6. CDR3 length: 16 residues. The rectum was sampled with one to two pinch biopsies at colonoscopy. Notes on this clone: Its antigen is not known.

The chain uses TRBV2 and TRBJ2-5; 11 bases line up with TRBD2. Sequencing input: gut tissue. The TCR sequence derives from a boy aged 5-17 years with severe ulcerative colitis. Written as DNA, the CDR3 is TGTGCCAGCAGTTATGGACTAGCGGGTGCCCAAGAGACCCAGTACTTC. Protein product: CASSYGLAGAQETQYF.